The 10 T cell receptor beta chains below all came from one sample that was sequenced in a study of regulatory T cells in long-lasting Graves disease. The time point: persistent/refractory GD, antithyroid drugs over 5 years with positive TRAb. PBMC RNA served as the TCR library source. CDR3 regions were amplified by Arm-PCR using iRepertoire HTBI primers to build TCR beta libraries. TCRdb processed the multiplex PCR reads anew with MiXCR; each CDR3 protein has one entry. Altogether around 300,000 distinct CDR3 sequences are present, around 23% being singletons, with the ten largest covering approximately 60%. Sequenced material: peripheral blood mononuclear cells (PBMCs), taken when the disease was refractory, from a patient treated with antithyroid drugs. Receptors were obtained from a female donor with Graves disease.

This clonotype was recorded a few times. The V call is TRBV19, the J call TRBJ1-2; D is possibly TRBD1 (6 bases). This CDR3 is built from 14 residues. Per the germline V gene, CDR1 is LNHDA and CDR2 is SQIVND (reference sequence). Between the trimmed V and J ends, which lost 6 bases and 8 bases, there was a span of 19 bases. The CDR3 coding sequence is TGTGCCAGTAGAGCCGCGACGGGGGCGCGAGGCTACACCTTC. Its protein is CASRAATGARGYTF.

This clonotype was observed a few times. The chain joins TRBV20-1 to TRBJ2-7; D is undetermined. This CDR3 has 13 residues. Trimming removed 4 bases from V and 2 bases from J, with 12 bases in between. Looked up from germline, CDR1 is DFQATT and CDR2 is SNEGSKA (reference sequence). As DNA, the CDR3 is TGCAGTGCTACACCTCGGCTGACCTACGAGCAGTACTTC. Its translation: CSATPRLTYEQYF.

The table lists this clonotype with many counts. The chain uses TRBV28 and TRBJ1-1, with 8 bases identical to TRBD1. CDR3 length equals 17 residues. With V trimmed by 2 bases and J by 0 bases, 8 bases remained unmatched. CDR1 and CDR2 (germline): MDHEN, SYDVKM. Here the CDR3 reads CASSLTGTGIMNTEAFF. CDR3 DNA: TGTGCCAGCAGTTTAACTGGGACAGGAATAATGAACACTGAAGCTTTCTTT. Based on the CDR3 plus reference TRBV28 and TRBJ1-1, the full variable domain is DVKVTQSSRYLVKRTGEKVFLECVQDMDHENMFWYRQDPGLGLRLIYFSYDVKMKEKGDIPEGYSVSREKKERFSLILESASTNQTSMYLCASSLTGTGIMNTEAFFGQGTRLTVV.

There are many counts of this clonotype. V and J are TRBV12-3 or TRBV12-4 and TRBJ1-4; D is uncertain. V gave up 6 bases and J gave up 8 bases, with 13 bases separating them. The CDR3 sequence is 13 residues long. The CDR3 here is CASSLTGSEKLFF. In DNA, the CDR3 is TGTGCCAGCAGCTTAACGGGGTCCGAAAAACTGTTTTTT.

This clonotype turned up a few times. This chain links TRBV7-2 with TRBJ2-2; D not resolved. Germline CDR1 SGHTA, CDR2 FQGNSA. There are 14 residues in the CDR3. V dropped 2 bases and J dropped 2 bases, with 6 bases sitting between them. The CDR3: CASSLNGNTGELFF. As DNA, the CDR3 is TGTGCCAGCAGCTTAAACGGCAACACCGGGGAGCTGTTTTTT.

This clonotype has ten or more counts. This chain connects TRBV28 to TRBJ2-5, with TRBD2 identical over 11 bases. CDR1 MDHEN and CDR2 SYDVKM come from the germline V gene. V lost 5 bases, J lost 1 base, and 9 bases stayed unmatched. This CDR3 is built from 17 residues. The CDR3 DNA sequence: TGTGCCAGCAGTATCCCGGGACTAGCGGAACTCCAAGAGACCCAGTACTTC. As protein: CASSIPGLAELQETQYF.

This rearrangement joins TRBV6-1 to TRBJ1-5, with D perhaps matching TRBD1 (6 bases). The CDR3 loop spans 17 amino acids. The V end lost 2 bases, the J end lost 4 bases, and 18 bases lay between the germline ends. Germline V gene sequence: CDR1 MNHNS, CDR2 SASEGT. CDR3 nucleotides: TGTGCCAGCAGTGAACGCGCGGGGGCGGTGGGTAATCAGCCCCAGCATTTT. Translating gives CASSERAGAVGNQPQHF.

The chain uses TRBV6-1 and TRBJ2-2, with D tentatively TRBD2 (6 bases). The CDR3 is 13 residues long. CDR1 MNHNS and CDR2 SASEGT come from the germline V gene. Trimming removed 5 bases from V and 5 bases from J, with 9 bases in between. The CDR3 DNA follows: TGTGCCAGCAGTCCTAGCGAGACCGGGGAGCTGTTTTTT. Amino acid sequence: CASSPSETGELFF.

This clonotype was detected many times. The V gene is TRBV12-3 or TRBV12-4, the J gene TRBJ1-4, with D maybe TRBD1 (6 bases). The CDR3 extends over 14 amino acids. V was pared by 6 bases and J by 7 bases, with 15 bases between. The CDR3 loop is CASRTGLIGEKLFF. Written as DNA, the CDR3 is TGTGCCAGCAGGACAGGACTAATAGGTGAAAAACTGTTTTTT.

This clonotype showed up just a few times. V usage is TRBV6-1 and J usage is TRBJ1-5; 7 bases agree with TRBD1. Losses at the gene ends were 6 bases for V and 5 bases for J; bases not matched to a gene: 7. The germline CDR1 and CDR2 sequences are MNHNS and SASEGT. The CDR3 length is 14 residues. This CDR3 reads CASRSRQGYQPQHF. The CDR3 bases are TGTGCCAGCAGATCCCGACAGGGATATCAGCCCCAGCATTTT.